This T cell receptor (beta chain) was captured in a study of blood T cell repertoires in COVID-19. Study details: Donors in the United States, Italy and Spain gave samples during acute or convalescent COVID-19. Sample material is recorded as cDNA or gDNA derived from T cells, B-cell-depleted T cells, or PBMCs.

Measured with immunoSEQ multiplex PCR; TCRdb has only the in-frame clones, and not every one. The table records a few hundred thousand clones, approximately 90% of them present only once. One Seattle source followed patients from active infection through their disease course. This CDR3 is built from 15 residues. The germline CDR1 and CDR2 sequences are MNHEY and SVGAGI. V lost 5 bases to trimming and J lost 2 bases; unmatched junction nucleotides: 3. Specimen: peripheral blood. The chain links TRBV6-5 to TRBJ2-3, with 11 bases identical to TRBD2. This clonotype was sampled from a woman aged 45-65 years with COVID-19, enrolled during active disease. The CDR3: CASSLTSGTTDTQYF. CDR3 coding DNA: TGTGCCAGCAGTCTGACTAGCGGGACCACAGATACGCAGTATTTT.